The next 12 T cell receptor beta chains were all read from a single sample in a study of cytomegalovirus exposure and HLA in healthy donors. This PCR relied on a set of 60 Vbeta primers and 13 Jbeta primers. Measured with immunoSEQ multiplex PCR; TCRdb has only the in-frame clones, and not every one. This sample's table reports roughly 110,000 clones. Sequenced material: PBMCs. These receptors were taken from a man aged 35-49 years in good health and CMV-seropositive.

The rearrangement uses TRBV2 and TRBJ2-6; the D is unclear. Germline lookup yields CDR1 SNHLY and CDR2 FYNNEI. Trimming took 6 bases from V and 0 from J, leaving 6 bases between them. This CDR3 has 14 residues. The CDR3 DNA reads as TGTGCCAGCAGGCAGGCCTCTGGGGCCAACGTCCTGACTTTC. It codes for CASRQASGANVLTF.

The chain uses TRBV5-1 and TRBJ2-1; 7 bases fit TRBD2. The J segment lost 6 bases and the V segment lost 0 bases, leaving 3 bases of the junction unmatched. The germline CDR1 and CDR2 sequences are SGHRS and YFSETQ. CDR3 length: 14 residues. The CDR3 loop is CASSLGTSTNEQFF. DNA of the CDR3: TGCGCCAGCAGCTTGGGGACTAGTACCAATGAGCAGTTCTTC.

The chain is built from TRBV28 and TRBJ1-1; D uncertain. The V and J ends lost 7 bases and 1 base respectively, with 10 bases between them. This CDR3 is built from 13 residues. The germline V gene encodes CDR1 MDHEN and CDR2 SYDVKM. The CDR3 DNA reads as TGTGCCAGCATAAGAGCACCGAACACTGAAGCTTTCTTT. Residues: CASIRAPNTEAFF.

The rearrangement links TRBV6-4 to TRBJ2-7, with D perhaps TRBD1 (6 bases). V lost 6 bases and J lost 4, with 13 bases in between. The CDR3 sequence is 13 residues long. Per the germline V gene, CDR1 is MRHNA and CDR2 is SNTAGT. The CDR3 coding sequence is TGTGCCAGCAGCCTTGATAGGGGGTACGAGCAGTACTTC. Amino acid sequence: CASSLDRGYEQYF.

Concerning this clone itself: One end of the junction is discordant with germline, which a read error may explain. The rearrangement links TRBV25-1 to TRBJ2-1; D call uncertain. Per germline, CDR1 MGHDK and CDR2 SYGVNS. The CDR3 has 11 residues. The CDR3 region is CASGELTEQFF. Here the CDR3 DNA reads TGTGCCAGCGGTGAATTGACAGAGCAGTTCTTC.

This chain connects TRBV11-2 to TRBJ1-2; the match to TRBD1 covers 7 bases. The germline gives CDR1 SGHAT, CDR2 FQNNGV. V lost 9 bases to trimming and J lost 2 bases; unmatched junction nucleotides: 9. The CDR3 loop spans 14 amino acids. Here the CDR3 DNA reads TGTGCCAGTGGATCGACAGGGAGAAACTATGGCTACACCTTC. Residues: CASGSTGRNYGYTF.

J is TRBJ1-5 and V is TRBV10-1; 8 nucleotides agree with TRBD1. This CDR3 is built from 14 residues. CDR1 is WNHNN and CDR2 is SYGVQD in the germline V gene (reference sequence). Germline trimming cut 7 bases from V and 7 bases from J; bases unmatched to any gene: 9. CDR3 nucleotides: TGCGCCAGCACCGGGACAGGTTTAAGGCAGCCCCAGCATTTT. Its translation is CASTGTGLRQPQHF.

The CDR3 is CASNWDTANTGELFF. The CDR3 region has the DNA TGTGCCAGCAACTGGGACACCGCGAACACCGGGGAGCTGTTTTTT. J is TRBJ2-2 and V is TRBV6-6; the D gene is possibly TRBD1 (6 bases). The CDR3 has 15 amino acids. The germline CDR1 and CDR2 sequences are MNHNY and SVGAGI (reference sequence). V was trimmed by 7 bases and J by 0 bases, leaving 12 bases between them.

The chain carries TRBV2 and TRBJ2-7; the match to TRBD2 covers 12 bases. Germline values: CDR1 SNHLY, CDR2 FYNNEI. V was clipped by 7 bases and J by 4 bases; unmatched bases: 5. The CDR3 sequence is 14 residues long. In DNA, the CDR3 is TGTGCCAGCAAGACTAGCGGGAGTGCTTACGAGCAGTACTTC. Its translation is CASKTSGSAYEQYF.

The chain couples TRBV19 to TRBJ1-4; D possibly corresponds to TRBD1 (5 bases). Trimming took off 3 bases at V and 11 bases at J, with 10 bases between the two ends. CDR3 length: 12 residues. The germline gives CDR1 LNHDA, CDR2 SQIVND (reference sequence). Written as DNA, the CDR3 is TGTGCCAGTAGTATGGCGTCAGGGAAACTGTTTTTT. Protein: CASSMASGKLFF.

Measured by frequency, this clone is medium-sized. The chain couples TRBV2 to TRBJ2-7; 10 bases agree with TRBD1. CDR1 and CDR2 from the germline V gene are SNHLY and FYNNEI. Trimming took 5 bases from V and 1 from J; bases not matched to a gene: 5. This CDR3 has 15 amino acids. CDR3 DNA sequence: TGTGCCAGCAGTCCCGGGACAGGGGCTTCCTACGAGCAGTACTTC. This translates into CASSPGTGASYEQYF.

J is TRBJ2-7 and V is TRBV27; TRBD1 aligns across 7 bases. The CDR3 has 13 residues. With 5 bases clipped from V and 9 bases from J, the junction kept 10 bases outside the gene matches. Germline values: CDR1 MNHEY, CDR2 SMNVEV (reference sequence). This chain's CDR3 is CASSRWDSRGQYF. The DNA of the CDR3 is TGTGCCAGCAGTAGATGGGACAGCCGGGGGCAGTACTTC.